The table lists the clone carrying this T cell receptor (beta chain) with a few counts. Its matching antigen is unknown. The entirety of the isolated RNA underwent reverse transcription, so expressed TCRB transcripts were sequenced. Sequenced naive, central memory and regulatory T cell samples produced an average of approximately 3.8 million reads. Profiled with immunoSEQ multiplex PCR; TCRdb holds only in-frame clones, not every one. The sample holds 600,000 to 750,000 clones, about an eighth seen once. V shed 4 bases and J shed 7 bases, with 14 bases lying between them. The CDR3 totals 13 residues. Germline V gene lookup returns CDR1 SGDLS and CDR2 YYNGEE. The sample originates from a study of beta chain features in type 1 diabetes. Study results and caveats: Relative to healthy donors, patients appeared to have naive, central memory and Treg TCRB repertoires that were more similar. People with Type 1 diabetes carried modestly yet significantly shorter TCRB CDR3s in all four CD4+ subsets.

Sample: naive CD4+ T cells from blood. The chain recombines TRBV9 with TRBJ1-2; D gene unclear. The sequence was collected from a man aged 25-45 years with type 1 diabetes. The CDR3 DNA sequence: TGTGCCAGCAGCCCATCAACGGAGGGTGGCTACACCTTC. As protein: CASSPSTEGGYTF.